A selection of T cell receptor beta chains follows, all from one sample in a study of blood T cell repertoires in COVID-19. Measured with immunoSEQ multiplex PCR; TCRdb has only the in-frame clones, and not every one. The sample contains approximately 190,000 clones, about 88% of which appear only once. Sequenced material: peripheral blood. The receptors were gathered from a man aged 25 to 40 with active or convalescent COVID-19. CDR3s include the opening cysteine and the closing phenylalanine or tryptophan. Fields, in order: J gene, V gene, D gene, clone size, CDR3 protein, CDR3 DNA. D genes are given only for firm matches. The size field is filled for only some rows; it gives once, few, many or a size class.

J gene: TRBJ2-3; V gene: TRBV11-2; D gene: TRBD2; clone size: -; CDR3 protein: CASSFWGLDSTDTQYF; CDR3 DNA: TGTGCCAGCAGCTTCTGGGGACTAGATAGCACAGATACGCAGTATTTT
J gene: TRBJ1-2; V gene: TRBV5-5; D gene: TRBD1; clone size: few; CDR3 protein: CASSVDRDFGYGYTF; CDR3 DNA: TGTGCCAGCAGCGTGGACAGGGATTTCGGCTATGGCTACACCTTC
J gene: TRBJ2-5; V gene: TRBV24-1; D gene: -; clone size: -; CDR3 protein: CATSRRVNGGETQYF; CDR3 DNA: TGTGCCACCAGTAGGCGAGTGAACGGCGGAGAGACCCAGTACTTC
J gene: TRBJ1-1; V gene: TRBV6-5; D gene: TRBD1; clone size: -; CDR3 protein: CASSWTGKWTEAFF; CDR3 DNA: TGTGCCAGCAGTTGGACAGGGAAGTGGACTGAAGCTTTCTTT
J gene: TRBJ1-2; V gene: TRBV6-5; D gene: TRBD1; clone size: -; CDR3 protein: CASRQGRAYGYTF; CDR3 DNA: TGTGCCAGCCGACAGGGTAGGGCCTATGGCTACACCTTC
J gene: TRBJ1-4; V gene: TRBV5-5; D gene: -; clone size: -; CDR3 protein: CASRWTIATNEKLFF; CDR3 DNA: TGTGCCAGCAGATGGACTATCGCAACTAATGAAAAACTGTTTTTT
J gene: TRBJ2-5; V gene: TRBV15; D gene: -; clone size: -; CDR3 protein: CATSLAQETQYF; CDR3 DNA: TGTGCCACCAGCCTAGCGCAGGAGACCCAGTACTTC
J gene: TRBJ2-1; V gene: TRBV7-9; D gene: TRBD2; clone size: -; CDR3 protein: CASSLGTSGDEQFF; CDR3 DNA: TGTGCCAGCAGCTTAGGGACTAGCGGCGATGAGCAGTTCTTC
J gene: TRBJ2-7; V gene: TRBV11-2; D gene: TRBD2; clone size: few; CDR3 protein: CASSGQREGSYEQYF; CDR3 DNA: TGTGCCAGCAGCGGTCAGCGGGAGGGCTCCTACGAGCAGTACTTC
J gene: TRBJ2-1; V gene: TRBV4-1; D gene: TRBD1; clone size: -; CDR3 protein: CASSQYRKTGGEAYNEQFF; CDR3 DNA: TGCGCCAGCAGCCAATATAGAAAGACAGGGGGTGAAGCCTACAATGAGCAGTTCTTC
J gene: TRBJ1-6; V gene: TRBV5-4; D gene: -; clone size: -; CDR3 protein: CASSPDSSGALHF; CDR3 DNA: TGTGCCAGCAGCCCCGACAGTTCAGGAGCCCTCCACTTT
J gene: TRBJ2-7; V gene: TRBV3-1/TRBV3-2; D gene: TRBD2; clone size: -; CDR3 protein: CASSPTSALLYEQYF; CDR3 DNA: TGTGCCAGCAGCCCCACTAGCGCGCTGCTTTACGAGCAGTACTTC
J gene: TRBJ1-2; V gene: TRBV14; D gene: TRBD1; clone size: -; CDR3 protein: CASSQQQGGGYTF; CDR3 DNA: TGTGCCAGCAGCCAACAACAGGGGGGTGGCTACACCTTC
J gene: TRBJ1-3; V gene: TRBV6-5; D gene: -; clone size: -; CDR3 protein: CASSYKPRSGNTIYF; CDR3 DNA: TGTGCCAGCAGTTACAAACCGCGTAGCGGAAACACCATATATTTT
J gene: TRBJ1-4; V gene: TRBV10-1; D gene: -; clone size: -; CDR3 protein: CASVGERGNEKLFF; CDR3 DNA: TGCGCCAGTGTAGGAGAGAGGGGGAATGAAAAACTGTTTTTT
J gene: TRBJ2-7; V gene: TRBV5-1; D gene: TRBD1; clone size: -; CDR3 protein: CASSLSGQGAYEQYF; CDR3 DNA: TGCGCCAGCAGCTTGAGTGGACAGGGGGCTTACGAGCAGTACTTC
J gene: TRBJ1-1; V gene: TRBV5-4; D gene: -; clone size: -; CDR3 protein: CASSLDFDSHLNTEAFF; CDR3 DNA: TGTGCCAGCAGCTTGGATTTCGACAGCCATTTGAACACTGAAGCTTTCTTT
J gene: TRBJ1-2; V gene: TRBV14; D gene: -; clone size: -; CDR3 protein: CASSLRGSPGYTF; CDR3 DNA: TGTGCCAGCAGCCTAAGGGGGAGTCCTGGCTACACCTTC
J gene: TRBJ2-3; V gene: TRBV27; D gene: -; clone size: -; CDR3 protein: CASSLLLGGDTQYF; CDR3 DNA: TGTGCCAGCAGTTTACTCCTAGGGGGAGATACGCAGTATTTT
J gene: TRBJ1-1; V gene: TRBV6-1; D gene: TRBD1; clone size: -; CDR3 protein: CASSGALGQGAKATEAFF; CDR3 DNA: TGTGCCAGCAGTGGCGCACTGGGACAGGGGGCGAAGGCCACTGAAGCTTTCTTT
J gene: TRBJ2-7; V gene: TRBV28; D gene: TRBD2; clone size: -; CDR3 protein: CASSLAALAGSPYEQYF; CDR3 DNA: TGTGCCAGCAGTCTAGCCGCACTAGCGGGATCCCCATACGAGCAGTACTTC
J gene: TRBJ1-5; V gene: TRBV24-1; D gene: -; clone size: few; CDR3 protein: CATSKTGSDQPQHF; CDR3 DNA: TGTGCCACCAGTAAAACAGGTTCCGATCAGCCCCAGCATTTT
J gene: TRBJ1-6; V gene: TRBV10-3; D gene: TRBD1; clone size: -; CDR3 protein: CAIRSTGRYSPLHF; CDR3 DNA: TGTGCCATCAGATCGACAGGGCGCTATTCACCCCTCCACTTT
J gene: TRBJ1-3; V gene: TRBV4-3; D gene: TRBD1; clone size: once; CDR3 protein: CASSQGWQGAGNTIYF; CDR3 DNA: TGCGCCAGCAGCCAAGGGTGGCAGGGGGCTGGAAACACCATATATTTT
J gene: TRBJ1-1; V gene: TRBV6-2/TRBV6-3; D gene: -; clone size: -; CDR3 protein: CASSQQGNTEAFF; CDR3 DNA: TGTGCCAGCAGTCAACAGGGGAACACTGAAGCTTTCTTT
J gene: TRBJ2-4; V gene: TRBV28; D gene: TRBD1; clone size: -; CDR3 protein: CASRGGQGKNIQYF; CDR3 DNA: TGTGCCAGCAGAGGGGGACAGGGGAAAAACATTCAGTACTTC
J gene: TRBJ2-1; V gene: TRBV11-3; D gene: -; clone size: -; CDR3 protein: CASSLATGLSAYNEQFF; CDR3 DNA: TGTGCCAGCAGCTTAGCTACAGGGCTATCCGCCTACAATGAGCAGTTCTTC
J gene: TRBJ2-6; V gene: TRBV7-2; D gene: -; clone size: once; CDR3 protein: CASSPGGVVSGANVLTF; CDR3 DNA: TGTGCCAGCAGCCCAGGTGGCGTAGTCTCTGGGGCCAACGTCCTGACTTTC
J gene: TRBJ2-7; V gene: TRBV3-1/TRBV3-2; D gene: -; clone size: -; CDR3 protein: CASSHTGDEQYF; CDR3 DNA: TGTGCCAGCAGCCATACAGGCGACGAGCAGTACTTC
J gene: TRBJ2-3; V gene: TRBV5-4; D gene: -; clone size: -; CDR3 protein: CASSRNGGLSLGASTDTQYF; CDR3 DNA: TGTGCCAGCAGCCGAAACGGGGGGCTCAGCCTCGGCGCTAGCACAGATACGCAGTATTTT
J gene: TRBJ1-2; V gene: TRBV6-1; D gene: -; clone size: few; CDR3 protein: CASSEAVHRGYTF; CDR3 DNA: TGTGCCAGCAGTGAAGCTGTACATCGCGGCTACACCTTC